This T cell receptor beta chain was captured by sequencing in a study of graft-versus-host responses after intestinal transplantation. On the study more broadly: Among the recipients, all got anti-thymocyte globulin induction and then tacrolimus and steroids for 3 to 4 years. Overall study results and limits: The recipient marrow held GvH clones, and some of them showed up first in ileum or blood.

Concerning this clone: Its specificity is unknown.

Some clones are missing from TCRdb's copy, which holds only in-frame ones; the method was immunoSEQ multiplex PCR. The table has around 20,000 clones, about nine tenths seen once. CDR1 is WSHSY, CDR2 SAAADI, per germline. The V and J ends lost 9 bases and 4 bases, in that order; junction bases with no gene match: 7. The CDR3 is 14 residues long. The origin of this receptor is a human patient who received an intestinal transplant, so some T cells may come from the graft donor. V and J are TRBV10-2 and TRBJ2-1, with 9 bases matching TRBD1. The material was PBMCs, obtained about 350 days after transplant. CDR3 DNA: TGCGCCAGTAAAACAGGGGGCCCGTACAATGAGCAGTTCTTC. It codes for CASKTGGPYNEQFF.